One and the same sample provided the 11 T cell receptor beta chains below, sequenced in a study of OX40 agonist ivuxolimab in advanced cancers. The method behind the library was the immunoSEQ multiplex PCR assay. The table comes from immuneACCESS by way of TCRdb, which keeps in-frame sequences with V and J called. Part of the clones is missing from these tables; in studies checked, under half for an unresolved V gene and the rest for unknown reasons. This sample is represented by about 54,000 clones; 80% to 90% of them were singletons. The top ten clones comprise more than 1% of the sample. The sequencing here drew on CD4+ or CD8+ T cells sorted from blood, taken in a trial of the OX40 agonist ivuxolimab. Receptors originate from an adult with an advanced solid tumor such as melanoma, head and neck, liver or kidney cancer.

The chain is built from TRBV6-5 and TRBJ2-3, with D unclear. Looked up from germline, CDR1 is MNHEY and CDR2 is SVGAGI. CDR3 length: 14 amino acids. Trimming stripped 7 bases from V and 6 bases from J, with 17 bases between. CDR3 region: CASTRLAGGDTQYF. The CDR3 DNA reads TGTGCCAGCACCCGCCTGGCCGGTGGGGATACGCAGTATTTT.

V is TRBV2 and J is TRBJ2-3, with a tentative D call TRBD1 (6 bases). The CDR3 runs 16 residues. V dropped 7 bases and J dropped 2 bases, with 19 bases sitting between them. Germline V gene sequence: CDR1 SNHLY, CDR2 FYNNEI. CDR3 in DNA: TGTGCCAGCACCGGAAGGGACATCTACTCCACAGATACGCAGTATTTT. It encodes CASTGRDIYSTDTQYF.

The CDR3 region is CASSSGLAGYEQYF. DNA of the CDR3: TGTGCCAGCAGCTCGGGACTAGCGGGCTACGAGCAGTACTTC. J is TRBJ2-7 and V is TRBV5-4; 12 bases are shared with TRBD2. In germline, CDR1 is SGHNT, CDR2 YYREEE (reference sequence). Trimming took 3 bases from V and 3 from J; bases not matched to a gene: 1. The CDR3 is 14 residues long.

V gene TRBV15 combines with J gene TRBJ1-1, with D possibly TRBD1 on 6 matching bases. The ends were cut back, 0 bases at V and 8 bases at J, with 16 bases in the middle. Germline CDR1 LNHNV, CDR2 YYDKDF (reference sequence). The CDR3 has 15 amino acids. CDR3 sequence (DNA): TGTGCCACCAGCAGAGATTCCTCTCGGAGGGGGGAAGCTTTCTTT. It yields the protein CATSRDSSRRGEAFF.

The chain joins TRBV7-9 to TRBJ2-7; TRBD2 matches 7 bases. CDR1 and CDR2 (germline): SEHNR, FQNEAQ (reference sequence). Trimming cost V 7 bases and J 0 bases; bases outside gene matches: 15. This CDR3 is 17 amino acids long. The DNA of the CDR3 is TGTGCCAGCAACGGTCGTAGCGGGTCAGAGCCCTCCTACGAGCAGTACTTC. It is translated as CASNGRSGSEPSYEQYF.

The rearrangement joins TRBV6-6 to TRBJ2-7; weak D call: TRBD2 (7 bases). The CDR3 consists of 14 residues. Trimming shortened V by 6 bases and J by 5 bases, and 17 bases separated the two germline ends. Germline CDR1 MNHNY, CDR2 SVGAGI (reference sequence). The CDR3 coding sequence is TGTGCCAGCAGGGGGGGGGCTGTGGGAGACGAGCAGTACTTC. Protein: CASRGGAVGDEQYF.

The V and J genes are TRBV19 and TRBJ1-2; D unresolved. The V gene's germline CDR1 is LNHDA and CDR2 SQIVND (reference sequence). The V end was cut by 3 bases, the J end by 4 bases, with 12 bases between. The CDR3 spans 14 residues. The CDR3 here is CASSISSRTYGYTF. The CDR3 nucleotides are TGTGCCAGTAGTATTTCCTCCCGCACCTATGGCTACACCTTC. Filled out from reference TRBV19 and TRBJ1-2, the complete variable domain reads DGGITQSPKYLFRKEGQNVTLSCEQNLNHDAMYWYRQDPGQGLRLIYYSQIVNDFQKGDIAEGYSVSREKKESFPLTVTSAQKNPTAFYLCASSISSRTYGYTFGSGTRLTVV.

The gene calls are TRBV4-1 and TRBJ1-6; D unclear. The germline V gene encodes CDR1 MGHRA and CDR2 YSYEKL. Trimming took 0 bases from V and 7 from J, leaving 10 bases between them. The CDR3 is made up of 15 amino acids. In DNA, the CDR3 is TGCGCCAGCAGCCAAGAGGCCGTATCAAATTCACCCCTCCACTTT. This gives the protein CASSQEAVSNSPLHF.

This chain joins TRBV4-3 and TRBJ2-1; 12 bases are a match to TRBD2. The CDR3 spans 17 residues. J gave up 3 bases and V 0 bases, and 3 bases lay outside the gene matches. Looked up from germline, CDR1 is LGHNA and CDR2 is YSLEER. CDR3 protein: CASSQDRLAGVYNEQFF. DNA of the CDR3: TGCGCCAGCAGCCAAGATCGACTAGCGGGGGTCTACAATGAGCAGTTCTTC.

This rearrangement joins TRBV19 to TRBJ2-3; a weak D match, TRBD1 (6 bases). Trimming pared 10 bases from V and 0 bases from J, leaving 14 bases between. The CDR3 consists of 14 residues. Germline CDR1 is LNHDA and CDR2 is SQIVND (reference sequence). The CDR3 protein is CATSVTGSTDTQYF. CDR3 coding DNA: TGTGCCACTTCGGTTACAGGGAGCACAGATACGCAGTATTTT.

The genes are TRBV7-2 and TRBJ2-1, with D possibly being TRBD1 (6 bases). Germline assignment: CDR1 SGHTA and CDR2 FQGNSA. Trimming shortened V by 4 bases and J by 8 bases, and 18 bases separated the two germline ends. The CDR3 sequence is 15 residues long. The CDR3 here is CASSSGDNPGDEQFF. In DNA form, the CDR3 reads TGTGCCAGCAGCTCCGGGGACAACCCGGGCGATGAGCAGTTCTTC.